This record looks at one TCR beta chain sequence and its context. The antigen remains undetermined. The record originates from a study of cytomegalovirus exposure and HLA in healthy donors. Vbeta (60) and Jbeta (13) primers were used in the PCR. TCRdb's table, derived via immunoSEQ multiplex PCR, lists solely in-frame clones and lacks some. Its clone listing holds roughly 30,000 clones. In germline, CDR1 is DFQATT, CDR2 SNEGSKA (reference sequence). Trimming left V 3 bases short and J 12 bases short, with 11 bases between. The CDR3 loop spans 11 amino acids. Study-wide results and caveats: Later analysis demonstrated an association between a missense DCLRE1C variant and TCR beta V- and J-gene trimming.

This clonotype was sampled from a woman aged 40 to 50 in good health and CMV-seropositive. This chain joins TRBV20-1 and TRBJ1-4; the D is unclear. The sample was PBMCs. The DNA of the CDR3 is TGCAGTGCTAGGGCCGGGTACGAACTGTTTTTT. Its protein is CSARAGYELFF.